This TCR beta chain is from a study of beta chain features in type 1 diabetes. Findings of the study overall: Shorter TCRB CDR3s, moderately but significantly so, marked every one of the four CD4+ subsets in Type 1 diabetes patients. Shorter templates may be favored by PCR, equally so in patients and controls. Any HLA-type effect on TCRB rearrangement remained unresolved here.

The CDR3 loop spans 14 amino acids. J gave up 2 bases and V 5 bases, and 4 bases lay outside the gene matches. Germline V lookup: CDR1 GTSNPN, CDR2 SVGIG (reference sequence). Of note for this clone: The antigen is undetermined.

Since all of the isolated RNA was reverse transcribed, expressed TCRB transcripts were what got sequenced. Assay used: immunoSEQ multiplex PCR; TCRdb lists only in-frame clones, some missing. Counted here are 50,000 or so clones, roughly 48% occurring once; the ten biggest clones make up approximately 0.13%. The sample comprised stem cell memory CD4+ T cells from blood. This TCR came from a man aged 25-45 years with type 1 diabetes. This rearrangement joins TRBV30 to TRBJ2-2; TRBD1 agrees at 8 bases. The CDR3 region is CAWETGANTGELFF. The CDR3, as DNA: TGTGCCTGGGAGACAGGGGCAAACACCGGGGAGCTGTTTTTT.